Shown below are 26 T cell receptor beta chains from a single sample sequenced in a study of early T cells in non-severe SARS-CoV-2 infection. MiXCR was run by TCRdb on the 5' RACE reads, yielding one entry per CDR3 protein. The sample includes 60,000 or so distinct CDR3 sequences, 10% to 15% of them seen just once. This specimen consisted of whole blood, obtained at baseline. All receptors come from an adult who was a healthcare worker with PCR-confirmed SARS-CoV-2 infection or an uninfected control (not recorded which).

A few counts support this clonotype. The CDR3 nucleotides read TGTGCCAGCACTCTCGAGGGGGGTCAGCCCCAGCATTTT. It is translated as CASTLEGGQPQHF. The V and J genes are TRBV6-6 and TRBJ1-5, with a tentative D call TRBD1 (6 bases). In germline, CDR1 is MNHNY, CDR2 SVGAGI (reference sequence). This CDR3 spans 13 amino acids. V shed 7 bases and J shed 6 bases, with 13 bases lying between them.

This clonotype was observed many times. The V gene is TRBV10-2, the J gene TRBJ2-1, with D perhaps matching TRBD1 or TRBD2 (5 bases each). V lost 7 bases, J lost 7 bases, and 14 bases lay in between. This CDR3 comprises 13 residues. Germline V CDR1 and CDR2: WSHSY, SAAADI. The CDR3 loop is CASNRDPWNEQFF. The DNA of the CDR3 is TGCGCCAGCAACCGGGACCCTTGGAATGAGCAGTTCTTC.

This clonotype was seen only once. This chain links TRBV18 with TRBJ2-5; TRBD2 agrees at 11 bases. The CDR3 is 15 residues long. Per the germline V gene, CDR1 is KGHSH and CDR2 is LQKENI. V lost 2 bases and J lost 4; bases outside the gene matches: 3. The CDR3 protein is CASSPFGLAGETQYF. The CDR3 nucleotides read TGTGCCAGCTCACCATTCGGACTAGCGGGAGAGACCCAGTACTTC. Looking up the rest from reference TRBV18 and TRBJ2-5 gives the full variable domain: NAGVMQNPRHLVRRRGQEARLRCSPMKGHSHVYWYRQLPEEGLKFMVYLQKENIIDESGMPKERFSAEFPKEGPSILRIQQVVRGDSAAYFCASSPFGLAGETQYFGPGTRLLVL.

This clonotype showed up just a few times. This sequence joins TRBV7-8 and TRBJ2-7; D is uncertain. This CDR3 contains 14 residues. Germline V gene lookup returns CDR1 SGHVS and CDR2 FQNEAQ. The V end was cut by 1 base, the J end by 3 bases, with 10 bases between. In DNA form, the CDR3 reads TGTGCCAGCAGCTTAGGTGGCGCCCTCTACGAGCAGTACTTC. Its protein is CASSLGGALYEQYF.

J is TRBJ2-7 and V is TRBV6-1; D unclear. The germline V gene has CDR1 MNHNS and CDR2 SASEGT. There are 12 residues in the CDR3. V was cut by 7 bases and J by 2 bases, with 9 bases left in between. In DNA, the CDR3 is TGTGCCAGCATTACACAGACCTACGAGCAGTACTTC. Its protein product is CASITQTYEQYF.

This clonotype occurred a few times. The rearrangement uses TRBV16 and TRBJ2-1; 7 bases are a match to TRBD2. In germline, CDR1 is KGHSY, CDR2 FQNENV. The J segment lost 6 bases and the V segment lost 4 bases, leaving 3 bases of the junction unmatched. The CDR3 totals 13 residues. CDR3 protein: CASSPPGGNEQFF. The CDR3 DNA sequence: TGTGCCAGCAGCCCCCCGGGGGGCAATGAGCAGTTCTTC.

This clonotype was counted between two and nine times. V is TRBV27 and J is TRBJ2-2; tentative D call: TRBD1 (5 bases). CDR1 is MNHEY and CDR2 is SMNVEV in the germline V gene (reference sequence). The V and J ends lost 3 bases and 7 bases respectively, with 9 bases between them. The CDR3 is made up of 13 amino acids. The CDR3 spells CASSLQGNGELFF. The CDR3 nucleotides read TGTGCCAGCAGTTTGCAGGGTAACGGGGAGCTGTTTTTT.

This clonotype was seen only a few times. As DNA, the CDR3 is TGCAGCGTCTCCTTGCAACTAGCCAAAAACATTCAGTACTTC. Residues: CSVSLQLAKNIQYF. The chain combines TRBV29-1 with TRBJ2-4; D gene unclear. Germline values: CDR1 SQVTM, CDR2 ANQGSEA. The CDR3 is made up of 14 amino acids. Deletions cut 6 bases from V and 0 bases from J, with 12 bases between.

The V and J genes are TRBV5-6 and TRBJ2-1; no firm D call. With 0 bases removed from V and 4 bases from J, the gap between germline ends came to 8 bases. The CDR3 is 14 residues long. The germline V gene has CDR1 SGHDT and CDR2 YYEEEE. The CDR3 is CASSLVQPYNEQFF. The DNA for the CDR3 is TGTGCCAGCAGCTTGGTTCAGCCATACAATGAGCAGTTCTTC. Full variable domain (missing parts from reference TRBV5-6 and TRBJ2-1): DAGVTQSPTHLIKTRGQQVTLRCSPKSGHDTVSWYQQALGQGPQFIFQYYEEEERQRGNFPDRFSGHQFPNYSSELNVNALLLGDSALYLCASSLVQPYNEQFFGPGTRLTVL.

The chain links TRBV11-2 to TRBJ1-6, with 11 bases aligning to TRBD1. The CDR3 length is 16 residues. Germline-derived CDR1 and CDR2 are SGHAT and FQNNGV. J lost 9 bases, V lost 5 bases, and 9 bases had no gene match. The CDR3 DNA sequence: TGTGCCAGCAGCAAAAGTGGACAGGGGGCGACTTCACCCCTCCACTTT. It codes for CASSKSGQGATSPLHF.

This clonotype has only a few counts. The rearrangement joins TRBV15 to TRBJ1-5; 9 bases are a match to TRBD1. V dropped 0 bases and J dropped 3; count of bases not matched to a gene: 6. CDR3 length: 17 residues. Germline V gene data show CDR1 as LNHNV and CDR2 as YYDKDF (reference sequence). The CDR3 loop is CATSRDRTGDDNQPQHF. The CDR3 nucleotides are TGTGCCACCAGCAGAGACCGGACAGGGGATGACAATCAGCCCCAGCATTTT.

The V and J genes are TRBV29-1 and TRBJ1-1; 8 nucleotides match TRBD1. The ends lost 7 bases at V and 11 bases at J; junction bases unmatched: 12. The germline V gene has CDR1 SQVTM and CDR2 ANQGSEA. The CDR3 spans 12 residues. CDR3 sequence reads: CSGQGQGGRAFF. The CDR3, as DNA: TGCAGCGGCCAAGGACAGGGTGGGAGGGCTTTCTTT.

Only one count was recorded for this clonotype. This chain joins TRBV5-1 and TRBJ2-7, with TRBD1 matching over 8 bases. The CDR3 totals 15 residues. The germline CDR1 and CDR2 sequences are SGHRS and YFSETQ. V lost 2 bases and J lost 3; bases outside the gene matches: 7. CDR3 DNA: TGCGCCAGCAGCTTCGGGACAGGAACCAACTACGAGCAGTACTTC. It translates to CASSFGTGTNYEQYF.

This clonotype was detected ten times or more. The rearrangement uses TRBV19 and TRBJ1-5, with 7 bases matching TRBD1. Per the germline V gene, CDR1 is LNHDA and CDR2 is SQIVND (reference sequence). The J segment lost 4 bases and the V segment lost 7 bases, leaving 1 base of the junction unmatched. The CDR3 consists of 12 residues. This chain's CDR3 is CASKQGNQPQHF. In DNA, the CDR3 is TGTGCCAGTAAACAGGGGAATCAGCCCCAGCATTTT.

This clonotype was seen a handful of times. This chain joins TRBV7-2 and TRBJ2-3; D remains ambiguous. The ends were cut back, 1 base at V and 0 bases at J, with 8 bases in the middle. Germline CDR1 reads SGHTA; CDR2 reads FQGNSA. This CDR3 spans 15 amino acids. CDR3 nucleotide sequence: TGTGCCAGCAGCTTAGGTGGTACTAGCACAGATACGCAGTATTTT. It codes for CASSLGGTSTDTQYF.

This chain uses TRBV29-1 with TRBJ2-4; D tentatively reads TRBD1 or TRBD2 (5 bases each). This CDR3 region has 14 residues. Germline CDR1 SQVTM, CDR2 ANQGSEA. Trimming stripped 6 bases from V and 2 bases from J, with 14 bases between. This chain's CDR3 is CSVFMGVTKNIQYF. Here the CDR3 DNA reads TGCAGCGTCTTTATGGGGGTAACCAAAAACATTCAGTACTTC.

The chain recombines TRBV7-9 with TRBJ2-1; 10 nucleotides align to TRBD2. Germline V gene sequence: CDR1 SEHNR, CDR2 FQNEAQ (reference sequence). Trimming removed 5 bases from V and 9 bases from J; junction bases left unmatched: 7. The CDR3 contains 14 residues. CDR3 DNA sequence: TGTGCCAGCAGCACTAGCGGGAAGTTGGTTGAGCAGTTCTTC. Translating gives CASSTSGKLVEQFF. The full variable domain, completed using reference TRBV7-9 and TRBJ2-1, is DTGVSQNPRHKITKRGQNVTFRCDPISEHNRLYWYRQTLGQGPEFLTYFQNEAQLEKSRLLSDRFSAERPKGSFSTLEIQRTEQGDSAMYLCASSTSGKLVEQFFGPGTRLTVL.

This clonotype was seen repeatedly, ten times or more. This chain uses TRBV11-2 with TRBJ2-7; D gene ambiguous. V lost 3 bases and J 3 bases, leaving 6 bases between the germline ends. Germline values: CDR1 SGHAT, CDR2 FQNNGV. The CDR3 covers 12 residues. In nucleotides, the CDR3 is TGTGCCAGCAGCTTTTCCAACTACGAGCAGTACTTC. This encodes CASSFSNYEQYF.

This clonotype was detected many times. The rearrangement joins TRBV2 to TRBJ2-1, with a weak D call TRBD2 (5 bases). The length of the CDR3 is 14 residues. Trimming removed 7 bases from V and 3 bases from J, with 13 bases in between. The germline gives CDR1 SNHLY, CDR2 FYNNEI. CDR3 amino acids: CASTAMSGYNEQFF. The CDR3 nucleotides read TGTGCCAGCACGGCAATGAGCGGCTACAATGAGCAGTTCTTC.

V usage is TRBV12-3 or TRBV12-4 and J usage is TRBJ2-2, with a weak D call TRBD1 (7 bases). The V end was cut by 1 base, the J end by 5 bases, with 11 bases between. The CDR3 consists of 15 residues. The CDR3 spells CASSLDRGGTGELFF. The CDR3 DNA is TGTGCCAGCAGTTTAGACAGGGGAGGAACCGGGGAGCTGTTTTTT.

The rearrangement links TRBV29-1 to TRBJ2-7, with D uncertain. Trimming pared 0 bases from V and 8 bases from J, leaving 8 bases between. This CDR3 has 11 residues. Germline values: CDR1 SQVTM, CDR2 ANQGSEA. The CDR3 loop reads CSVEDLGQQYF. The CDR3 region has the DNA TGCAGCGTTGAAGATCTCGGTCAGCAGTACTTC.

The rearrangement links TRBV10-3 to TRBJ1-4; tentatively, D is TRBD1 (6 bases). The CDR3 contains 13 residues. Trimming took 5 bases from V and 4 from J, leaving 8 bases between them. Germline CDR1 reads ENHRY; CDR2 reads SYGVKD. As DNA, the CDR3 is TGTGCCATCAGTCAGGGGAGTAATGAAAAACTGTTTTTT. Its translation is CAISQGSNEKLFF.

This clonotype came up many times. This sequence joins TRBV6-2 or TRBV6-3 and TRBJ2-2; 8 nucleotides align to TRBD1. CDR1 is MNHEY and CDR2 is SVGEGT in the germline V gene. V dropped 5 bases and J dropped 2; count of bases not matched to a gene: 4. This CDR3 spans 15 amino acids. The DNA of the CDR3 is TGTGCCAGCAGTCACGGACAGGGCAACACCGGGGAGCTGTTTTTT. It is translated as CASSHGQGNTGELFF.

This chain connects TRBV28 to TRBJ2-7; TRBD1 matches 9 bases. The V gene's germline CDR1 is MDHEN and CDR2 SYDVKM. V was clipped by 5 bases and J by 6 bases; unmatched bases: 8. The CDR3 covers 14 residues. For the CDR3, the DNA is TGTGCCAGCAGTCTGCTAGGACAGGGGTCCGAGCAGTACTTC. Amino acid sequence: CASSLLGQGSEQYF.

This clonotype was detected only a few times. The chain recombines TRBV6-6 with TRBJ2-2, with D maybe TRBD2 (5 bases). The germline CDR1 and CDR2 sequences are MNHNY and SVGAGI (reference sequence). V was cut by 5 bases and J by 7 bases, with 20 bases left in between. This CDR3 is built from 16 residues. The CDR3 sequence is CASSPGEGYESGELFF. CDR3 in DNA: TGTGCCAGCAGTCCCGGGGAAGGGTATGAGAGCGGGGAGCTGTTTTTT.

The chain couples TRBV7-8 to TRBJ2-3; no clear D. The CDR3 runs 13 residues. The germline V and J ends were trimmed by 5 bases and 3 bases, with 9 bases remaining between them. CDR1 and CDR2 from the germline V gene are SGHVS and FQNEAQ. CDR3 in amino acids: CASSKTPTDTQYF. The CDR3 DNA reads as TGTGCCAGCAGCAAGACGCCGACAGATACGCAGTATTTT.